This T cell receptor (beta chain) came from a study of control samples from healthy donors and cancer patients. On this clone: The sample holds other DNA sequences that translate to the same CDR3.

Germline assignment: CDR1 SGHTA and CDR2 FQGTGA. The V gene lost 5 bases and the J gene lost 2 bases, with 12 bases spanning the gap. This CDR3 contains 14 residues. Here immunoSEQ multiplex PCR was the method, and the copy in TCRdb shows in-frame clones only, minus some. The sample lists about 30,000 clones, roughly 85% seen once, with about 6.9% in the top ten. Sequencing was performed on PBMCs. The chain carries TRBV7-3 and TRBJ1-1; possibly TRBD1 for D (5 bases). The receptor was derived from a woman aged 60-75 years with head and neck cancer. CDR3 bases: TGTGCCAGCAGCCCCGGACACTCTAACACTGAAGCTTTCTTT. Amino acids: CASSPGHSNTEAFF.